The T cell receptor (beta chain) described here comes from a study of B cell selection in AIRE deficiency. The regulatory T cell sort gate was CD4+CD25hiCD127low/negative. V lost 0 bases and J lost 2, with 9 bases in between. Germline V lookup: CDR1 SGDLS, CDR2 YYNGEE. This CDR3 spans 15 amino acids. General observations from the study: Patient Tconv and Treg cells showed healthy-like TCRBV usage, CDR3 length, diversity.

The data were produced by immunoSEQ multiplex PCR, yet TCRdb's version contains in-frame clones alone and is incomplete. The table has some 25,000 clones, over 80% seen once; the top ten hold about 1%. On this clone itself: Its target is not known.

The V gene is TRBV9, the J gene TRBJ2-1, with D possibly matching TRBD2 (6 bases). The material sequenced was CD4+CD25+ Tregs sorted from PBMCs. This receptor was obtained from a human donor in good health. The chain's CDR3 is CASSVAAGTYNEQFF. The CDR3, as DNA: TGTGCCAGCAGCGTAGCGGCGGGGACCTACAATGAGCAGTTCTTC.